The source of this T cell receptor beta chain is a study of control samples from healthy donors and cancer patients. Only one count was recorded for this clone. Profiled with immunoSEQ multiplex PCR; TCRdb holds only in-frame clones, not every one. This table holds 150,000 to 200,000 clones, roughly 91% found once. The length of the CDR3 is 16 residues. Looked up from germline, CDR1 is LGHNA and CDR2 is YSLEER. With 1 base clipped from V and 2 bases from J, the junction kept 6 bases outside the gene matches. Sequenced input: blood. V is TRBV4-3 and J is TRBJ2-3; 7 bases fit TRBD1. The receptor comes from a woman under 40 in good health. The CDR3 loop reads CASSQGDSANTDTQYF. CDR3 bases: TGCGCCAGCAGCCAAGGGGACAGTGCAAACACAGATACGCAGTATTTT.